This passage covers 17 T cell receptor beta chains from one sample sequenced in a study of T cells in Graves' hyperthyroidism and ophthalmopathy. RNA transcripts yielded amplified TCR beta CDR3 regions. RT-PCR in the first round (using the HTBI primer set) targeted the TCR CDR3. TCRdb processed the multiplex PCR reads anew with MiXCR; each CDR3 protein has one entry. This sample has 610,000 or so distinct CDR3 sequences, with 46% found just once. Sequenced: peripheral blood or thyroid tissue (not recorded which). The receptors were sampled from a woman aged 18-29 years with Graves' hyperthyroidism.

CDR3 in DNA: TGTGCCAGCAGCCCTCCGGTTGACGGGGCCAAATCACCCCTCCACTTT. Protein product: CASSPPVDGAKSPLHF. J is TRBJ1-6 and V is TRBV7-8, with a weak D call TRBD1 (5 bases). Trimming took 5 bases from V and 10 from J, leaving 21 bases between them. This CDR3 is 16 amino acids long. The germline gives CDR1 SGHVS, CDR2 FQNEAQ.

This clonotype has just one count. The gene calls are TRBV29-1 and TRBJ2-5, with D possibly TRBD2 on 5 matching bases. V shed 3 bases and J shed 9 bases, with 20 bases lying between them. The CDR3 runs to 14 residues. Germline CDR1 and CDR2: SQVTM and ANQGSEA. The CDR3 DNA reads TGCAGCGTTGATGTGGGGAACAGAGGGATAGCCCAGTACTTC. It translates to CSVDVGNRGIAQYF.

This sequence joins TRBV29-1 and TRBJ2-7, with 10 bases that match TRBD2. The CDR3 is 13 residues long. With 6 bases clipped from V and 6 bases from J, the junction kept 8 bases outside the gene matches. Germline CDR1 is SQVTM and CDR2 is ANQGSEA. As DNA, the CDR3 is TGCAGCGTAACCGGACTAGCGGAGTCCGAGCAGTACTTC. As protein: CSVTGLAESEQYF.

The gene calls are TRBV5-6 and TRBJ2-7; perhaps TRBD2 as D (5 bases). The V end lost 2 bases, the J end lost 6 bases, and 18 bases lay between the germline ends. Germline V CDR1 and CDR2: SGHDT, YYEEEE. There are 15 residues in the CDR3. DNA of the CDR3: TGTGCCAGCAGCTTCAAAGCGGTCCAACCCAGCGAGCAGTACTTC. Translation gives CASSFKAVQPSEQYF.

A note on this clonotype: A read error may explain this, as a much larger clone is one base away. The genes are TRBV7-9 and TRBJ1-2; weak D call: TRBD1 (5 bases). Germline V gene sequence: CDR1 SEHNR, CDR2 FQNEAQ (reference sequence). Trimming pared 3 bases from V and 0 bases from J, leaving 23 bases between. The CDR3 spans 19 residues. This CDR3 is CASSFGYKGRLVANYGYTF. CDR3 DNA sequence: TGTGCCAGCAGCTTTGGGTATAAGGGACGGCTCGTCGCTAACTATGGCTACACCTTC.

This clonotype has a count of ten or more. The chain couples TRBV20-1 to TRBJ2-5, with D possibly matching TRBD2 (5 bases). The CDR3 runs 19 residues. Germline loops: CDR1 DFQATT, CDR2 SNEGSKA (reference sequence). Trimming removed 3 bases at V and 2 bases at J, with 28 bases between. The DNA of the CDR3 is TGCAGTGCTAGCCAGCTCGGGGTTAATATCCTGGCTATTCAAGAGACCCAGTACTTC. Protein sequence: CSASQLGVNILAIQETQYF.

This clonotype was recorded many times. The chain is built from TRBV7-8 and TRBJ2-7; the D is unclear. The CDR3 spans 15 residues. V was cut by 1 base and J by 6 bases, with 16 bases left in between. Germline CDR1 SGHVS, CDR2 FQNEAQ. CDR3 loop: CASSLDGNGVREQYF. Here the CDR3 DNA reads TGTGCCAGCAGCTTAGACGGCAATGGAGTGCGCGAGCAGTACTTC.

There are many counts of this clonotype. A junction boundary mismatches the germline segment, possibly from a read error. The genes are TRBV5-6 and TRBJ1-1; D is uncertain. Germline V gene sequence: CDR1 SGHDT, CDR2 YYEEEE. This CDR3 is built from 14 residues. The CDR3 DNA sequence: TGTACCAGCAGCGCTTTCGACCGCAACACTGAAGCTTTCTTT. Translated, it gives CTSSAFDRNTEAFF.

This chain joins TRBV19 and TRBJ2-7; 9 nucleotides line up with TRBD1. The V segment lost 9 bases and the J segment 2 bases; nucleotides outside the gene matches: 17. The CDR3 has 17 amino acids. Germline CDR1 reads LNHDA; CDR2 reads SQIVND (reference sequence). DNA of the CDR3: TGTGCCAGCCGCTTGCGAATCGGGGGACAGGGAGCCTACGAGCAGTACTTC. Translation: CASRLRIGGQGAYEQYF.

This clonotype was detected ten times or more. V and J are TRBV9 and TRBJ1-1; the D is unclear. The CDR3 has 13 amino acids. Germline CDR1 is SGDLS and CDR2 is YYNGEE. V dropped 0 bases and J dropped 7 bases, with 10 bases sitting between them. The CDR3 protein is CASSVDRGDEAFF. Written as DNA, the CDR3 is TGTGCCAGCAGCGTAGACCGTGGAGATGAAGCTTTCTTT. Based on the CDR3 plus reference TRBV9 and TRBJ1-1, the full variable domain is DSGVTQTPKHLITATGQRVTLRCSPRSGDLSVYWYQQSLDQGLQFLIQYYNGEERAKGNILERFSAQQFPDLHSELNLSSLELGDSALYFCASSVDRGDEAFFGQGTRLTVV.

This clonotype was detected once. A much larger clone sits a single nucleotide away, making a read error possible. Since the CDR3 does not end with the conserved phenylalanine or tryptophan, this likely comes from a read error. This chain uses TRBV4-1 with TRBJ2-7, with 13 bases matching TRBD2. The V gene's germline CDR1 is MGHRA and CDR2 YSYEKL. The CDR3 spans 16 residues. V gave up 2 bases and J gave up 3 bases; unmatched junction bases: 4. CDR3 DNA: TGCGCCAGCAGCCAAAGGGGACTAGCGGGACACTACGAGCAGTACTCC. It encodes CASSQRGLAGHYEQYS.

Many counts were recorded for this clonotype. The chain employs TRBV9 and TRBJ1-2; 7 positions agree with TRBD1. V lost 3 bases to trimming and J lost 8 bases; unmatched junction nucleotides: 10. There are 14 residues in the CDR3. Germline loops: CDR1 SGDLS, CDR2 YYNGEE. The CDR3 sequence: CASSEQGFVKGYTF. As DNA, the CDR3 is TGTGCCAGCAGCGAACAGGGGTTCGTCAAGGGCTACACCTTC.

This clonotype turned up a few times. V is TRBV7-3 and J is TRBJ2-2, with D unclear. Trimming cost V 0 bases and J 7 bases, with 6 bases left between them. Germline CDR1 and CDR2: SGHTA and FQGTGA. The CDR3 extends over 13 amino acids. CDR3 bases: TGTGCCAGCAGCTTAACGCTGGGCGGGGAGCTGTTTTTT. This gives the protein CASSLTLGGELFF.

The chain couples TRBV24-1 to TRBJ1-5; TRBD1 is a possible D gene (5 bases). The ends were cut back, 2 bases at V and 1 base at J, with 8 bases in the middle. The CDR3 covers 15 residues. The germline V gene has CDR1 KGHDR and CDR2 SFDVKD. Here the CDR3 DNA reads TGTGCCACCAGTGATTCGGGGGACAGCAATCAGCCCCAGCATTTT. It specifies CATSDSGDSNQPQHF.

CDR3 sequence reads: CSVWTGDDGEQYF. CDR3 sequence (DNA): TGCAGCGTTTGGACAGGGGACGACGGGGAGCAGTACTTC. V usage is TRBV29-1 and J usage is TRBJ2-7; TRBD1 matches at 9 bases. The J segment lost 7 bases and the V segment lost 5 bases, leaving 9 bases of the junction unmatched. The CDR3 consists of 13 residues. Germline V gene lookup returns CDR1 SQVTM and CDR2 ANQGSEA.

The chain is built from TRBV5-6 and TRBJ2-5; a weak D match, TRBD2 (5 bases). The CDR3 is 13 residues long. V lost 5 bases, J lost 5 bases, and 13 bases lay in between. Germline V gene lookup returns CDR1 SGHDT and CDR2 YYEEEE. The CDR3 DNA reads TGTGCCAGCAGGATAAACAGAGGGGAGACCCAGTACTTC. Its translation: CASRINRGETQYF.

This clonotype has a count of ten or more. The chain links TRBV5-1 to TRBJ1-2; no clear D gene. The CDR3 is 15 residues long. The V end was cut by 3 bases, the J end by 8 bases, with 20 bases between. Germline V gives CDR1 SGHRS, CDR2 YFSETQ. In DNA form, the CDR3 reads TGCGCCAGCAGCTCCTCCCTCGGCCTCAGCCGAGGCTACACCTTC. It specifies CASSSSLGLSRGYTF.